The 8 T cell receptor beta chains in this list originate from one sample, sequenced in a study of blood T cell repertoires in COVID-19. Using immunoSEQ multiplex PCR, the repertoire was profiled, and TCRdb retains in-frame clones only, with some absent. The top ten hold about 9.4% of the sample, which has 200,000 to 250,000 clones, approximately 90% seen once. Source material: peripheral blood. These receptors were obtained from a woman aged 45 to 65 with COVID-19, enrolled during active disease.

The V call is TRBV29-1, the J call TRBJ1-1; D is unclear. This CDR3 region has 13 residues. V was pared by 5 bases and J by 1 base, with 11 bases between. The germline gives CDR1 SQVTM, CDR2 ANQGSEA. This CDR3 is CSVLSGRNTEAFF. CDR3 coding DNA: TGCAGCGTTCTCAGTGGCAGGAACACTGAAGCTTTCTTT.

Notes on this clone: Other DNA sequences in the same sample also yield this CDR3. The chain employs TRBV5-1 and TRBJ2-1, with a tentative D call TRBD1 (5 bases). The CDR3 is made up of 15 amino acids. The V gene's germline CDR1 is SGHRS and CDR2 YFSETQ. Trimming took off 0 bases at V and 0 bases at J, with 7 bases between the two ends. CDR3 in amino acids: CASSLGGSSYNEQFF. As DNA, the CDR3 is TGCGCCAGCAGCTTGGGGGGCAGCTCCTACAATGAGCAGTTCTTC.

The genes are TRBV2 and TRBJ1-1; 7 nucleotides align to TRBD1. The germline CDR1 and CDR2 sequences are SNHLY and FYNNEI. This CDR3 is 13 amino acids long. The V gene end was trimmed by 2 bases and the J gene end by 11 bases; junction bases not matched to a gene: 8. The CDR3 nucleotides read TGTGCCAGCAGTGAAAGTAGACAGGGCGACGCTTTCTTT. Its translation is CASSESRQGDAFF. The whole variable domain, filled in from reference TRBV2 and TRBJ1-1, reads EPEVTQTPSHQVTQMGQEVILRCVPISNHLYFYWYRQILGQKVEFLVSFYNNEISEKSEIFDDQFSVERPDGSNFTLKIRSTKLEDSAMYFCASSESRQGDAFFGQGTRLTVV.

This chain links TRBV2 with TRBJ1-6; 7 positions agree with TRBD1. Trimming cost V 7 bases and J 6 bases; bases outside gene matches: 15. The CDR3 has 17 residues. Per germline, CDR1 SNHLY and CDR2 FYNNEI. The CDR3 is CASTGRGATGLNSPLHF. The DNA of the CDR3 is TGTGCCAGCACCGGGCGGGGGGCGACAGGGCTTAATTCACCCCTCCACTTT.

This rearrangement joins TRBV9 to TRBJ1-4; TRBD1 matches at 7 bases. CDR1 is SGDLS, CDR2 YYNGEE, per germline. This CDR3 region has 14 residues. Trimming took 2 bases from V and 5 from J; bases not matched to a gene: 3. The CDR3 DNA reads TGTGCCAGCAGCGTGGGACAGCTCAATGAAAAACTGTTTTTT. Encoded protein: CASSVGQLNEKLFF.

The V gene is TRBV5-1, the J gene TRBJ1-1, with no clear D. There are 14 residues in the CDR3. Trimming left V 0 bases short and J 2 bases short, with 8 bases between. The germline V gene encodes CDR1 SGHRS and CDR2 YFSETQ. CDR3 bases: TGCGCCAGCAGCTTGGTTAGAGATAACACTGAAGCTTTCTTT. Translating gives CASSLVRDNTEAFF.

The chain has TRBV19 and TRBJ2-3; D possibly corresponds to TRBD1 (5 bases). CDR3 length: 14 amino acids. Trimming took off 3 bases at V and 1 base at J, with 8 bases between the two ends. Per the germline V gene, CDR1 is LNHDA and CDR2 is SQIVND (reference sequence). CDR3 protein: CASSIGHGTDTQYF. CDR3 bases: TGTGCCAGTAGTATCGGACACGGCACAGATACGCAGTATTTT.

The gene calls are TRBV15 and TRBJ1-2; maybe TRBD1 (5 bases). Germline CDR1 LNHNV, CDR2 YYDKDF (reference sequence). The CDR3 runs to 13 residues. Trimming shortened V by 6 bases and J by 14 bases, and 22 bases separated the two germline ends. The CDR3, as DNA: TGTGCCACCAGTCGGTCGAGGGGCGCGGGGGGAACCTTC. Protein product: CATSRSRGAGGTF. Complete variable domain (other parts from reference TRBV15 and TRBJ1-2): DAMVIQNPRYQVTQFGKPVTLSCSQTLNHNVMYWYQQKSSQAPKLLFHYYDKDFNNEADTPDNFQSRRPNTSFCFLDIRSPGLGDTAMYLCATSRSRGAGGTFGSGTRLTVV.